A single sample is the source of the 10 T cell receptor beta chains below, sequenced in a study of beta chain features in type 1 diabetes. Reverse transcribing all isolated RNA meant expressed TCRB transcripts were sequenced. The protocol was immunoSEQ multiplex PCR, while the TCRdb copy is restricted to in-frame clones and leaves out a portion. The data show almost 250,000 clones, 12% to 15% seen once. The material sequenced was naive CD4+ T cells from blood. The receptors were gathered from a woman between 35 and 50 years old in good health.

This chain joins TRBV19 and TRBJ1-1, with a weak D call TRBD1 (6 bases). The germline CDR1 and CDR2 sequences are LNHDA and SQIVND (reference sequence). CDR3 length: 14 residues. V lost 5 bases and J lost 2, with 12 bases in between. The CDR3, as DNA: TGTGCCAGTAGTCCCGGGACAATTAACACTGAAGCTTTCTTT. Translating it yields CASSPGTINTEAFF.

This chain joins TRBV6-1 and TRBJ2-1; possibly TRBD2 for D (6 bases). Trimming shortened V by 2 bases and J by 1 base, and 21 bases separated the two germline ends. The germline CDR1 and CDR2 sequences are MNHNS and SASEGT. The CDR3 spans 19 residues. DNA for the CDR3: TGTGCCAGCAGTGAATTAGCGGCTGCCGCAGGCTCTTCCTACAATGAGCAGTTCTTC. Protein: CASSELAAAAGSSYNEQFF.

The chain has TRBV29-1 and TRBJ2-7; 10 nucleotides match TRBD1. V dropped 6 bases and J dropped 3; count of bases not matched to a gene: 5. Germline V gives CDR1 SQVTM, CDR2 ANQGSEA. The CDR3 sequence is 13 residues long. CDR3 coding DNA: TGCAGCGTGGGGACAGGGGCCCTCTACGAGCAGTACTTC. Amino acid sequence: CSVGTGALYEQYF.

There are a few counts of this clone. The chain is built from TRBV13 and TRBJ2-1; TRBD2 agrees at 12 bases. The length of the CDR3 is 19 residues. J gave up 5 bases and V 5 bases, and 16 bases lay outside the gene matches. Germline CDR1 is PRHDT and CDR2 is FYEKMQ (reference sequence). CDR3 residues: CASSHGLAGRGDVHNEQFF. In nucleotides, the CDR3 is TGTGCCAGCAGCCACGGACTAGCGGGGAGGGGGGACGTACACAATGAGCAGTTCTTC.

This clone was recorded a few times. Written as DNA, the CDR3 is TGTGCCAGCAGTGATGCCCACCTAGCGGGGACCTACAATGAGCAGTTCTTC. Protein sequence: CASSDAHLAGTYNEQFF. V usage is TRBV2 and J usage is TRBJ2-1, with 9 bases fitting TRBD2. Germline CDR1 reads SNHLY; CDR2 reads FYNNEI. V shed 3 bases, J shed 2 bases, and the junction held 8 bases outside the gene matches. The CDR3 sequence is 17 residues long.

The chain recombines TRBV7-2 with TRBJ2-1, with 7 bases identical to TRBD2. Germline CDR1 SGHTA, CDR2 FQGNSA. The CDR3 covers 16 residues. V lost 1 base, J lost 8 bases, and 11 bases stayed unmatched. DNA for the CDR3: TGTGCCAGCAGCTTAGGACTAGCAATCTACGACCATGAGCAGTTCTTC. Residues: CASSLGLAIYDHEQFF.

Concerning this clone: This same CDR3 is encoded by further DNA sequences in the sample. This chain joins TRBV6-5 and TRBJ2-5, with TRBD2 as a possible D gene (6 bases). In germline, CDR1 is MNHEY, CDR2 SVGAGI. The CDR3 totals 14 residues. Trimming took off 2 bases at V and 2 bases at J, with 9 bases between the two ends. The CDR3 spells CASSYGGTQETQYF. Here the CDR3 DNA reads TGTGCCAGCAGTTACGGGGGGACTCAAGAGACCCAGTACTTC.

This clone was detected a few times. This chain connects TRBV7-8 to TRBJ1-2; possible D gene TRBD1, 6 bases. V was pared by 5 bases and J by 8 bases, with 15 bases between. Germline CDR1 SGHVS, CDR2 FQNEAQ. The CDR3 runs 13 residues. DNA for the CDR3: TGTGCCAGCAGCCCAAGTTACAGGGACGGCTACACCTTC. This codes for CASSPSYRDGYTF.

This clone has only a few counts. This sequence joins TRBV7-2 and TRBJ2-1; 10 bases are a match to TRBD2. The germline V gene has CDR1 SGHTA and CDR2 FQGNSA. CDR3 length equals 15 residues. Trimming removed 1 base from V and 5 bases from J; junction bases left unmatched: 2. The CDR3 spells CASSLERGGDNEQFF. CDR3 sequence (DNA): TGTGCCAGCAGCTTAGAGCGGGGGGGCGACAATGAGCAGTTCTTC.

V gene TRBV9 combines with J gene TRBJ1-2; D gene ambiguous. This CDR3 has 13 residues. Germline CDR1 and CDR2: SGDLS and YYNGEE. The V gene lost 0 bases and the J gene lost 8 bases, with 11 bases spanning the gap. The CDR3 loop is CASSVGEFRGYTF. Here the CDR3 DNA reads TGTGCCAGCAGCGTAGGGGAGTTTCGGGGCTACACCTTC.